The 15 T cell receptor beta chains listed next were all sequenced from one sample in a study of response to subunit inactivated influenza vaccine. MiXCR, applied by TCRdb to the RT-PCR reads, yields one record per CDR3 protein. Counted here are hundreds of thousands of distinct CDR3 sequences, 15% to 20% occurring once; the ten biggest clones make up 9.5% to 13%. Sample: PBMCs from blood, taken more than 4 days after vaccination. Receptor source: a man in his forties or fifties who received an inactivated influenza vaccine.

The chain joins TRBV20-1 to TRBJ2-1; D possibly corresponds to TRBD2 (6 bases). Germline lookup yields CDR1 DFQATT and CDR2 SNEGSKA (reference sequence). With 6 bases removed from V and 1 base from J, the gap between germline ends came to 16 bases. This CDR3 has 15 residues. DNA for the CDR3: TGCAGTGCAAGATCGAGCGGGCTATCCTACAATGAGCAGTTCTTC. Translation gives CSARSSGLSYNEQFF.

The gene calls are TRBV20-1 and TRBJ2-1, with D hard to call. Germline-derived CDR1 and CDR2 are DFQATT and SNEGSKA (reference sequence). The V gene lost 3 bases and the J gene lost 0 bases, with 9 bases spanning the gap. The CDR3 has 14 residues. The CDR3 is CSARALGSYNEQFF. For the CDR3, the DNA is TGCAGTGCTAGGGCGCTGGGCTCCTACAATGAGCAGTTCTTC.

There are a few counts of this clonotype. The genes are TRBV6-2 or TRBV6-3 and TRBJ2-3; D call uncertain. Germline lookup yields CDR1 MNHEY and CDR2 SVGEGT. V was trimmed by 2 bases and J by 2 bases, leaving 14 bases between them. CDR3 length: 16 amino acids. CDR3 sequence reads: CASSYGLNPNTDTQYF. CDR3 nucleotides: TGTGCCAGCAGTTACGGTTTGAATCCGAACACAGATACGCAGTATTTT.

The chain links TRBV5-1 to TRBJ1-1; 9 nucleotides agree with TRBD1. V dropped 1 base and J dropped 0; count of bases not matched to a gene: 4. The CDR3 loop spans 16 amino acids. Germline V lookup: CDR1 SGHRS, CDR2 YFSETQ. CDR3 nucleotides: TGCGCCAGCAGCTTGACAGGGGGCCCGATGAACACTGAAGCTTTCTTT. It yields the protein CASSLTGGPMNTEAFF.

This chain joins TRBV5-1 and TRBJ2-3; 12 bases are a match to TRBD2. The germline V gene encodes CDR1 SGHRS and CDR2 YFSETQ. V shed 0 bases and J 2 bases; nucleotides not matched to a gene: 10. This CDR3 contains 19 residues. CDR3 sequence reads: CASSLDGTSGWSFTDTQYF. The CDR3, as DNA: TGCGCCAGCAGCTTGGACGGGACTAGCGGGTGGAGTTTCACAGATACGCAGTATTTT.

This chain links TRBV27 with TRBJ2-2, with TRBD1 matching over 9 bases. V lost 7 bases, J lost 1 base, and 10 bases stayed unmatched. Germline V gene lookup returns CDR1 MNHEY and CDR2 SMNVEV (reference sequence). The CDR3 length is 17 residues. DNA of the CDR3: TGTGCCAGCATCTCTACTGGGACAGGGTTGAACACCGGGGAGCTGTTTTTT. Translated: CASISTGTGLNTGELFF.

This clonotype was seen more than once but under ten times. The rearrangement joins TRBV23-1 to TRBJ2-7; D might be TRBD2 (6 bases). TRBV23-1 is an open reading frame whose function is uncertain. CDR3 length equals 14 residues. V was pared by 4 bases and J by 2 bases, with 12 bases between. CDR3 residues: CASSRAGSPYEQYF. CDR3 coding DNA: TGCGCCAGCAGTCGCGCGGGGTCCCCCTACGAGCAGTACTTC.

The CDR3 reads CASSYAQGAEQPQHF. Here the CDR3 DNA reads TGTGCCAGCAGCTACGCTCAGGGGGCTGAACAGCCCCAGCATTTT. The chain employs TRBV7-2 and TRBJ1-5, with 8 bases matching TRBD1. V was clipped by 4 bases and J by 7 bases; unmatched bases: 9. In germline, CDR1 is SGHTA, CDR2 FQGNSA. The length of the CDR3 is 15 residues. The variable domain in full, with the rest retrieved from reference TRBV7-2 and TRBJ1-5, is GAGVSQSPSNKVTEKGKDVELRCDPISGHTALYWYRQSLGQGLEFLIYFQGNSAPDKSGLPSDRFSAERTGGSVSTLTIQRTQQEDSAVYLCASSYAQGAEQPQHFGDGTRLSIL.

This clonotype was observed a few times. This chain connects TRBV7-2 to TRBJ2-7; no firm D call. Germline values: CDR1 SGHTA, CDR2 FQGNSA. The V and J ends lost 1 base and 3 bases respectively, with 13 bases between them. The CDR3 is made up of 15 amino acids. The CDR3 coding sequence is TGTGCCAGCAGCTTAGGGCTAGAACCGCTCTACGAGCAGTACTTC. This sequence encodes CASSLGLEPLYEQYF.

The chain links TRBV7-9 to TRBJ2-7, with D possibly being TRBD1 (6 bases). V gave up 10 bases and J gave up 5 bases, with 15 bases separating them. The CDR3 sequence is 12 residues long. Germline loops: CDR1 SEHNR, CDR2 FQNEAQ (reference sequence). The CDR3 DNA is TGTGCCATCCGAACAGGGCGGGACGAGCAGTACTTC. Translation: CAIRTGRDEQYF.

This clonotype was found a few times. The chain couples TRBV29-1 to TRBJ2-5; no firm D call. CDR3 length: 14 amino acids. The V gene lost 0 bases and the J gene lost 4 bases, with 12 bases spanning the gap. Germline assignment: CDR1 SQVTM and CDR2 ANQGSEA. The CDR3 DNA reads TGCAGCGTTGAAGATCTTGACTCCTTAGAGACCCAGTACTTC. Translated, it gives CSVEDLDSLETQYF.

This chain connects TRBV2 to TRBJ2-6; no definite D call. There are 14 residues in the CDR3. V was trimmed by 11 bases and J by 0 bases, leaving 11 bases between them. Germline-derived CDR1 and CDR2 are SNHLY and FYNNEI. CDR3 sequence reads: CASGMSSGANVLTF. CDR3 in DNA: TGTGCCTCCGGCATGTCCTCTGGGGCCAACGTCCTGACTTTC. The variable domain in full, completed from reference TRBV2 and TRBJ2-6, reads EPEVTQTPSHQVTQMGQEVILRCVPISNHLYFYWYRQILGQKVEFLVSFYNNEISEKSEIFDDQFSVERPDGSNFTLKIRSTKLEDSAMYFCASGMSSGANVLTFGAGSRLTVL.

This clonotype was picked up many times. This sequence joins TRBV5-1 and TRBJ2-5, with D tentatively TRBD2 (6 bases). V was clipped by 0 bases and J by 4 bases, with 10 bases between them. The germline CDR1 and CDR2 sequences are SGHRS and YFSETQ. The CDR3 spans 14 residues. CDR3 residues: CASSLVGGGETQYF. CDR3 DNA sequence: TGCGCCAGCAGCTTGGTCGGGGGAGGAGAGACCCAGTACTTC. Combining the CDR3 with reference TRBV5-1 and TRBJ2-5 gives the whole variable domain KAGVTQTPRYLIKTRGQQVTLSCSPISGHRSVSWYQQTPGQGLQFLFEYFSETQRNKGNFPGRFSGRQFSNSRSEMNVSTLELGDSALYLCASSLVGGGETQYFGPGTRLLVL.

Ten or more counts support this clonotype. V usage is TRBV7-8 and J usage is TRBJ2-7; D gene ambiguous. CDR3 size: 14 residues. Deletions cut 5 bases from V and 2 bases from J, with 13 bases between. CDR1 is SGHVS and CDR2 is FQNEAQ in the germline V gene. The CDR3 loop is CASSPQQTTYEQYF. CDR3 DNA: TGTGCCAGCAGCCCCCAGCAAACGACCTACGAGCAGTACTTC.

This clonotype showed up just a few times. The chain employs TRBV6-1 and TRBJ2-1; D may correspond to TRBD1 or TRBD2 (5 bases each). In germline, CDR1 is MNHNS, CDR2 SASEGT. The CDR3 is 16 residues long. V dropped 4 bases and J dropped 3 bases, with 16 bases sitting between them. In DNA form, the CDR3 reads TGTGCCAGCAGTGTTGCCGGGACGGCCATCTACAATGAGCAGTTCTTC. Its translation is CASSVAGTAIYNEQFF.